The sequence of this T cell receptor (beta chain) was determined in a study of blood T cell repertoires in COVID-19. About the research overall: The United States, Italy and Spain supplied acute and convalescent COVID-19 samples. T cells, B-cell-depleted T cells, or PBMCs provided the cDNA or gDNA that served as material.

This CDR3 has 16 residues. The ends were cut back, 2 bases at V and 10 bases at J, with 20 bases in the middle. The germline V gene has CDR1 LNHDA and CDR2 SQIVND (reference sequence). Original methodology: Amplification from reference gene primers served as the basis for estimated nucleated cell counts. Measured with immunoSEQ multiplex PCR; TCRdb has only the in-frame clones, and not every one. V, J and clone size were drawn from that table, and D and trimming were deduced from the DNA. The profile shows around 130,000 clones, roughly 85% of them singletons. The chain links TRBV19 to TRBJ1-4, with D possibly TRBD1 on 6 matching bases. This TCR was recovered from a man over 45 with acute or convalescent COVID-19. The specimen was peripheral blood. CDR3 in amino acids: CASSIQGGRSFGKLFF. In DNA, the CDR3 is TGTGCCAGTAGTATACAAGGGGGACGGTCTTTTGGAAAACTGTTTTTT.